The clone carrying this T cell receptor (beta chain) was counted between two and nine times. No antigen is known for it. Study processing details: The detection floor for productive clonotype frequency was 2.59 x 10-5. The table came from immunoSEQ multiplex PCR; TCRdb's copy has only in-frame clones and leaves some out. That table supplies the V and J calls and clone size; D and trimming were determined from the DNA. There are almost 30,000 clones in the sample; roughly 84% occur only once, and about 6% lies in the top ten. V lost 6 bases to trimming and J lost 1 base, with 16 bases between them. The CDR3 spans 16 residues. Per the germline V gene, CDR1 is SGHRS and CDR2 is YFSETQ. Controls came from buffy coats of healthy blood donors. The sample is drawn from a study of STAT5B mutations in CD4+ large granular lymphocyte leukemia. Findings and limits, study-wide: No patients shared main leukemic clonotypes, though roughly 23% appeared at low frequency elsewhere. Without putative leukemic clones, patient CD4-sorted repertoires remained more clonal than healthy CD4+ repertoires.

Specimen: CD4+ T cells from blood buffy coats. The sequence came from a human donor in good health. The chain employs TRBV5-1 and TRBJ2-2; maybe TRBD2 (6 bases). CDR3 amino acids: CASTRTISGNTGELFF. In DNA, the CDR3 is TGCGCCAGCACCAGAACGATTAGCGGGAACACCGGGGAGCTGTTTTTT.